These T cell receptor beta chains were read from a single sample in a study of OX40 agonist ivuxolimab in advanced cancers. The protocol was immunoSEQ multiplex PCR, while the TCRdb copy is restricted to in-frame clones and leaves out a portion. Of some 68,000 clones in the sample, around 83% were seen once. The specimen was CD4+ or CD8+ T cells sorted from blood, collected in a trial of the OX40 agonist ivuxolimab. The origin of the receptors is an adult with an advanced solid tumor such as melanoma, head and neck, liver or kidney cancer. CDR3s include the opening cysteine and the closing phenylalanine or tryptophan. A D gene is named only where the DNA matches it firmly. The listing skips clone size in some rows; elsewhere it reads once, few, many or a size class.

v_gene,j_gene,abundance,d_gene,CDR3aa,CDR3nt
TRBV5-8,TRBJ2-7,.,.,CASSLGTGTYEQYF,TGTGCCAGCAGCCTGGGGACGGGGACCTACGAGCAGTACTTC
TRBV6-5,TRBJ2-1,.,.,CASRWGAHEQFF,TGTGCCAGCAGGTGGGGGGCACATGAGCAGTTCTTC
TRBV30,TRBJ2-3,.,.,CAWMTGTDTQYF,TGTGCCTGGATGACAGGCACAGATACGCAGTATTTT
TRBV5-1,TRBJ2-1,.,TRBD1,CASSSQVETGLKGQFF,TGCGCCAGCAGCTCACAGGTAGAGACAGGGCTCAAGGGGCAGTTCTTC
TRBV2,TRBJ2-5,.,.,CASSEGITQETQYF,TGTGCCAGCAGTGAGGGTATAACCCAAGAGACCCAGTACTTC
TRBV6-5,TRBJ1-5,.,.,CASSSGDRNQPQHF,TGTGCCAGCAGTTCGGGTGACCGAAATCAGCCCCAGCATTTT
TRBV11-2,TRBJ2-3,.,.,CASSSRDSTDTQYF,TGTGCCAGCAGCTCCCGGGACAGCACAGATACGCAGTATTTT
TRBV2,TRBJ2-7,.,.,CASSEEGLTGTYEQYF,TGTGCCAGCAGTGAAGAGGGGCTGACCGGGACCTACGAGCAGTACTTC
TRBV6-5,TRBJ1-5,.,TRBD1,CASRRTGGDNQPQHF,TGTGCCAGCAGACGAACAGGGGGCGACAATCAGCCCCAGCATTTT
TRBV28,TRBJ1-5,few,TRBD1,CASSSPGQGYNQPQHF,TGTGCCAGCAGTTCACCGGGACAGGGATACAATCAGCCCCAGCATTTT
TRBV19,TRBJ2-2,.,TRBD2,CASSGTSGGLNTGELFF,TGTGCCAGTAGCGGGACTAGCGGGGGCCTGAACACCGGGGAGCTGTTTTTT
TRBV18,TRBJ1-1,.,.,CAGSPPGGLNTEAFF,TGTGCCGGCTCACCCCCCGGCGGCTTGAACACTGAAGCTTTCTTT
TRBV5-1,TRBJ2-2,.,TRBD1,CASSGTEGSGELFF,TGCGCCAGCAGCGGGACAGAGGGCAGCGGGGAGCTGTTTTTT
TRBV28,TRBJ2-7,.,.,CASSSQGLRSYEQYF,TGTGCCAGCAGTTCCCAAGGACTGAGGTCCTACGAGCAGTACTTC
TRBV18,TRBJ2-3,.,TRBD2,CASSPVAGGADTQYF,TGTGCCAGCTCACCAGTTGCGGGGGGCGCAGATACGCAGTATTTT
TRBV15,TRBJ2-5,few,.,CATRNQRQGLQETQYF,TGTGCCACCCGAAACCAACGCCAGGGGCTTCAAGAGACCCAGTACTTC
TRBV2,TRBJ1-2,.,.,CASRDRSRVDYGYTF,TGTGCCAGCAGGGATAGATCCCGTGTGGACTATGGCTACACCTTC
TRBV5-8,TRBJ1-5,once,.,CASSGGRLLTSNQPQHF,TGTGCCAGCAGCGGGGGACGGTTACTTACGAGCAATCAGCCCCAGCATTTT
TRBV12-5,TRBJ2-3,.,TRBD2,CASGLGPGGLELGTDTQYF,TGTGCTAGTGGTTTAGGTCCGGGGGGGCTTGAACTGGGCACAGATACGCAGTATTTT
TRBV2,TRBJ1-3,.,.,CASSEVWATSSGNTIYF,TGTGCCAGCAGTGAAGTTTGGGCAACGAGCTCTGGAAACACCATATATTTT
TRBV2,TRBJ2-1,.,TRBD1,CASSLQGIGNEQFF,TGTGCCAGCAGTCTACAGGGGATCGGCAATGAGCAGTTCTTC
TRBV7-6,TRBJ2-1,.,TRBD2,CASSLRVSGGDNEQFF,TGTGCCAGCAGCTTAAGAGTTAGCGGGGGGGACAATGAGCAGTTCTTC
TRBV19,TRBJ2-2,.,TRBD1,CASSIGTGGPTGELFF,TGTGCCAGTAGTATCGGGACAGGGGGGCCCACCGGGGAGCTGTTTTTT
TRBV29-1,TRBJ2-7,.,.,CSVEGTDSYEQYF,TGCAGCGTTGAAGGGACAGATTCCTACGAGCAGTACTTC
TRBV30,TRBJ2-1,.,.,CAWSALYNEQFF,TGTGCCTGGAGTGCGCTCTACAATGAGCAGTTCTTC
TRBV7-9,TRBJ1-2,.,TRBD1,CASSLEGTGKILPGYTF,TGTGCCAGCAGCTTAGAGGGGACAGGGAAAATCCTTCCTGGCTACACCTTC
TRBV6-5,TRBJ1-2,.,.,CASGRGFAIGGYTF,TGTGCCAGCGGGCGCGGCTTCGCCATTGGGGGCTACACCTTC
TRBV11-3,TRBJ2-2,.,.,CASSPDRTTGELFF,TGTGCCAGCAGCCCCGACAGGACGACCGGGGAGCTGTTTTTT
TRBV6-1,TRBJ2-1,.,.,CASSEGTVVGNEQFF,TGTGCCAGCAGTGAAGGGACTGTGGTAGGTAATGAGCAGTTCTTC
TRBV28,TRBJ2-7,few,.,CASSLRGSTSYEQYF,TGTGCCAGCAGTTTACGCGGGTCCACCTCCTACGAGCAGTACTTC
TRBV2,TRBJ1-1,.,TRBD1,CASNTDRGNTEAFF,TGTGCCAGCAATACGGACAGGGGGAACACTGAAGCTTTCTTT
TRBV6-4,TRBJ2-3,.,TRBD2,CASSLLAGGPDTQYF,TGTGCCAGCAGTCTCCTAGCGGGGGGGCCGGATACGCAGTATTTT
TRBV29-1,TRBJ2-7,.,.,CSARLGPEQYF,TGCAGCGCCCGTTTGGGACCGGAGCAGTACTTC
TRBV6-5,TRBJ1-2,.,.,CASRQSGAYGYTF,TGTGCCAGCAGGCAATCGGGGGCCTATGGCTACACCTTC
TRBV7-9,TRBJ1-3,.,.,CASSPSGGAQTGNTIYF,TGTGCCAGCAGCCCCTCGGGGGGTGCCCAGACGGGAAACACCATATATTTT
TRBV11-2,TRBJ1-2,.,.,CASSPGTYYGYTF,TGTGCCAGCAGCCCCGGGACATACTATGGCTACACCTTC